The 24 T cell receptor beta chains in this list originate from one sample, sequenced in a study of blood T cell repertoires in COVID-19. Method: immunoSEQ multiplex PCR; TCRdb's copy keeps in-frame clones and lacks some. The sample lists about 360,000 clones, around 86% occurring once. The sample taken for sequencing was peripheral blood. The receptors come from a human donor in a cohort sampled during active COVID-19.

The CDR3 bases are TGTGCCAGCAGTGATGGCGCAGGGGGTATAGGCTACACCTTC. The encoded protein is CASSDGAGGIGYTF. The V and J genes are TRBV6-1 and TRBJ1-2, with 7 bases lining up with TRBD1. The germline CDR1 and CDR2 sequences are MNHNS and SASEGT. The CDR3 totals 14 residues. V gave up 3 bases and J gave up 8 bases; unmatched junction bases: 9.

V and J are TRBV6-6 and TRBJ1-1, with D unresolved. Trimming shortened V by 6 bases and J by 1 base, and 6 bases separated the two germline ends. The CDR3 runs to 12 residues. Germline lookup yields CDR1 MNHNY and CDR2 SVGAGI (reference sequence). CDR3 sequence: CASSLRNTEAFF. The CDR3 DNA is TGTGCCAGCAGCCTACGGAACACTGAAGCTTTCTTT.

This clone showed up just once. V and J are TRBV5-1 and TRBJ2-2; 8 bases line up with TRBD1. This CDR3 is built from 16 residues. V lost 4 bases, J lost 0 bases, and 5 bases stayed unmatched. Germline V gene data show CDR1 as SGHRS and CDR2 as YFSETQ. The CDR3 loop is CASSPQGAPNTGELFF. The CDR3 region has the DNA TGCGCCAGCAGCCCCCAGGGGGCCCCGAACACCGGGGAGCTGTTTTTT. Drawing the rest from reference TRBV5-1 and TRBJ2-2, the complete variable domain is KAGVTQTPRYLIKTRGQQVTLSCSPISGHRSVSWYQQTPGQGLQFLFEYFSETQRNKGNFPGRFSGRQFSNSRSEMNVSTLELGDSALYLCASSPQGAPNTGELFFGEGSRLTVL.

This clone was recorded a few times. The V and J genes are TRBV30 and TRBJ1-5; TRBD1 agrees at 7 bases. The CDR3 is 14 amino acids. J was trimmed by 0 bases and V by 2 bases; bases with no gene match: 1. Germline V lookup: CDR1 GTSNPN, CDR2 SVGIG (reference sequence). As DNA, the CDR3 is TGTGCCTGGAGTCGGGACAGTAGCAATCAGCCCCAGCATTTT. The encoded protein is CAWSRDSSNQPQHF.

This chain joins TRBV6-5 and TRBJ1-5, with a possible D match to TRBD1 (6 bases). V was shortened by 4 bases and J by 7 bases, with 20 bases between the two germline ends. The CDR3 has 16 residues. Germline-derived CDR1 and CDR2 are MNHEY and SVGAGI. CDR3 amino acids: CASSSLRPGVGQPQHF. CDR3 in DNA: TGTGCCAGCAGTTCCCTACGGCCAGGGGTTGGCCAGCCCCAGCATTTT.

The V and J genes are TRBV10-3 and TRBJ2-1; TRBD2 agrees at 8 bases. CDR1 and CDR2 from the germline V gene are ENHRY and SYGVKD. The J segment lost 2 bases and the V segment lost 0 bases, leaving 3 bases of the junction unmatched. CDR3 length: 16 amino acids. The CDR3 spells CAISESGGGPYNEQFF. The CDR3 region has the DNA TGTGCCATCAGTGAGTCTGGCGGGGGGCCCTACAATGAGCAGTTCTTC.

The genes are TRBV6-1 and TRBJ1-2; TRBD1 aligns across 8 bases. Germline values: CDR1 MNHNS, CDR2 SASEGT. V lost 7 bases to trimming and J lost 4 bases; unmatched junction nucleotides: 8. The length of the CDR3 is 14 residues. CDR3: CASTFSTGVYGYTF. The CDR3 DNA sequence: TGTGCCAGCACTTTCTCGACAGGGGTCTATGGCTACACCTTC.

The sample holds one count of this clone. The same CDR3 also results from other DNA sequences found in this sample. CDR3 in amino acids: CAISPTENTEAFF. CDR3 DNA sequence: TGTGCCATCAGCCCCACAGAGAACACTGAAGCTTTCTTT. V is TRBV10-3 and J is TRBJ1-1; D is unresolved. V lost 6 bases and J 1 base, leaving 9 bases between the germline ends. Germline values: CDR1 ENHRY, CDR2 SYGVKD. The CDR3 length is 13 residues.

The chain joins TRBV11-2 to TRBJ2-7, with a tentative D call TRBD1 (6 bases). The CDR3 has 16 residues. From germline, CDR1 is SGHAT and CDR2 FQNNGV. V lost 7 bases, J lost 0 bases, and 19 bases lay in between. CDR3 coding DNA: TGTGCCAGCACGGACACCAGACAGGCCCTCTCCTACGAGCAGTACTTC. Protein product: CASTDTRQALSYEQYF.

V gene TRBV28 combines with J gene TRBJ2-1, with 10 bases that match TRBD2. Trimming cost V 8 bases and J 13 bases; bases outside gene matches: 8. The CDR3 loop spans 12 amino acids. Germline CDR1 MDHEN, CDR2 SYDVKM. This chain's CDR3 is CASLSGGAEQFF. CDR3 sequence (DNA): TGTGCCAGCCTAAGCGGGGGGGCCGAACAGTTCTTC.

The sample holds one count of this clone. Written as DNA, the CDR3 is TGTGCCAGCAGTTACCGGTGCGGGAGGGCCTACAATGAGCAGTTCTTC. Protein product: CASSYRCGRAYNEQFF. The chain employs TRBV6-7 and TRBJ2-1; 9 bases fit TRBD2. TRBV6-7 is an ORF, and what it does is uncertain. The CDR3 extends over 16 amino acids. The junction had 4 bases not matched to a gene; V was cut back by 2 bases and J by 2 bases.

As concerns this clone: Other DNA sequences in the sample encode the same CDR3. This rearrangement joins TRBV2 to TRBJ2-2, with 9 bases lining up with TRBD2. The CDR3 sequence is 14 residues long. CDR1 is SNHLY and CDR2 is FYNNEI in the germline V gene. Losses at the gene ends were 8 bases for V and 1 base for J; bases not matched to a gene: 2. CDR3 loop: CASRLAVNTGELFF. The CDR3 DNA sequence: TGTGCCAGCCGACTAGCGGTGAACACCGGGGAGCTGTTTTTT.

This rearrangement joins TRBV28 to TRBJ2-7; D is unresolved. The CDR3 has 8 amino acids. Germline-derived CDR1 and CDR2 are MDHEN and SYDVKM. V dropped 11 bases and J dropped 6 bases, with 5 bases sitting between them. The CDR3 DNA reads as TGTGCCGCCGGCGAGCAGTACTTC. This codes for CAAGEQYF.

This clone was counted between two and nine times. DNA for the CDR3: TGTGCCAGCAATCAAGGGGACAGCTCCTACAATGAGCAGTTCTTC. Its translation: CASNQGDSSYNEQFF. V gene TRBV28 combines with J gene TRBJ2-1, with 7 bases lining up with TRBD1. With 7 bases clipped from V and 0 bases from J, the junction kept 6 bases outside the gene matches. Germline loops: CDR1 MDHEN, CDR2 SYDVKM. The CDR3 consists of 15 residues.

This chain connects TRBV27 to TRBJ1-5; TRBD1 aligns across 9 bases. The CDR3 is 19 amino acids. The V and J ends lost 5 bases and 5 bases, in that order; junction bases with no gene match: 19. Looked up from germline, CDR1 is MNHEY and CDR2 is SMNVEV (reference sequence). CDR3 coding DNA: TGTGCCAGCAGTCCTGACAGGGGGGCCGGGGGCGCGGGCGATCAGCCCCAGCATTTT. This translates into CASSPDRGAGGAGDQPQHF.

The sample holds one count of this clone. V is TRBV2 and J is TRBJ1-2; the D gene is possibly TRBD1 (6 bases). The germline V and J ends were trimmed by 0 bases and 4 bases, with 9 bases remaining between them. Germline V gene lookup returns CDR1 SNHLY and CDR2 FYNNEI. CDR3 length: 14 residues. The CDR3 sequence: CASSEAGGFYGYTF. The CDR3 DNA is TGTGCCAGCAGTGAAGCAGGGGGTTTCTATGGCTACACCTTC.

The chain combines TRBV28 with TRBJ2-1, with 9 bases matching TRBD2. This CDR3 is built from 18 residues. The V and J ends lost 1 base and 6 bases, in that order; junction bases with no gene match: 13. The V gene's germline CDR1 is MDHEN and CDR2 SYDVKM. CDR3 DNA: TGTGCCAGCAGTTTATCTCTTATTTTCGCGGGAGGGGGCAATGAGCAGTTCTTC. Amino acid sequence: CASSLSLIFAGGGNEQFF.

Note on this clone: The sample contains more than one DNA sequence encoding this CDR3. This rearrangement joins TRBV19 to TRBJ2-7, with D perhaps matching TRBD1 (5 bases). The CDR3 consists of 13 residues. Trimming took 6 bases from V and 0 from J, leaving 9 bases between them. The germline CDR1 and CDR2 sequences are LNHDA and SQIVND (reference sequence). The CDR3 is CASSPGLSYEQYF. The CDR3 DNA follows: TGTGCCAGTAGCCCAGGGCTCTCCTACGAGCAGTACTTC.

The V call is TRBV28, the J call TRBJ2-7; D remains ambiguous. Per the germline V gene, CDR1 is MDHEN and CDR2 is SYDVKM. This CDR3 is 12 amino acids long. Trimming shortened V by 2 bases and J by 4 bases, and 6 bases separated the two germline ends. The CDR3 region is CASSLQAYEQYF. In DNA form, the CDR3 reads TGTGCCAGCAGTTTACAGGCATACGAGCAGTACTTC.

The chain joins TRBV3-1 (or the pseudogene TRBV3-2) to TRBJ1-2; D possibly corresponds to TRBD1 (6 bases). V shed 6 bases and J shed 0 bases, with 11 bases lying between them. This CDR3 comprises 14 residues. CDR1 is LGHDT and CDR2 is YNNKEL in the germline V gene (reference sequence). In nucleotides, the CDR3 is TGTGCCAGCAGAAGAACAGGGTCTAACTATGGCTACACCTTC. Translating gives CASRRTGSNYGYTF.

This chain connects TRBV28 to TRBJ2-1; D perhaps matches TRBD2 (6 bases). Trimming stripped 3 bases from V and 11 bases from J, with 11 bases between. Germline lookup yields CDR1 MDHEN and CDR2 SYDVKM. The CDR3 extends over 12 amino acids. CDR3 DNA: TGTGCCAGCAGTTTGGGGGAGGATAAGCAGTTCTTC. Protein: CASSLGEDKQFF.

This clone was observed once. V and J are TRBV11-3 and TRBJ1-6; D is perhaps TRBD1 (6 bases). V shed 8 bases and J shed 11 bases, with 22 bases lying between them. Germline CDR1 and CDR2: SGHNT and YENEEA. The CDR3 contains 15 residues. This CDR3 is CASRETGRGWTPLHF. CDR3 DNA: TGTGCCAGCCGAGAAACAGGGAGGGGCTGGACACCCCTCCACTTT.

Details on this clone: This CDR3 is also generated by other DNA sequences in the sample. J is TRBJ1-5 and V is TRBV7-2; no reliable D call. The CDR3 is 13 amino acids. Germline V lookup: CDR1 SGHTA, CDR2 FQGNSA. V was pared by 4 bases and J by 6 bases, with 10 bases between. The CDR3 sequence is CASSSSRGQPQHF. CDR3 nucleotide sequence: TGTGCCAGCAGCTCCTCCCGGGGTCAGCCCCAGCATTTT.

The chain uses TRBV7-2 and TRBJ1-4, with 7 bases lining up with TRBD1. V shed 3 bases, J shed 7 bases, and the junction held 8 bases outside the gene matches. Germline-derived CDR1 and CDR2 are SGHTA and FQGNSA. This CDR3 has 15 residues. CDR3 sequence reads: CASSFNRGQGEKLFF. The CDR3, as DNA: TGTGCCAGCAGCTTTAACAGGGGCCAAGGTGAAAAACTGTTTTTT. Complete variable domain (other parts from reference TRBV7-2 and TRBJ1-4): GAGVSQSPSNKVTEKGKDVELRCDPISGHTALYWYRQSLGQGLEFLIYFQGNSAPDKSGLPSDRFSAERTGGSVSTLTIQRTQQEDSAVYLCASSFNRGQGEKLFFGSGTQLSVL.